Presented here are 32 T cell receptor beta chains from one specimen sequenced in a study of Ad26.COV2.S vaccination and SARS-CoV-2 variants. Treatment defined: about 20 received Ad26.COV2.S at low or high dose, single or two shots; about 5 received placebo; per-sample allocation not given. All samples were drawn on day 63, counting from the first vaccine or placebo injection. The assay was immunoSEQ multiplex PCR, and TCRdb's table has in-frame clones only and misses some. The repertoire holds around 300,000 clones, with about 90% as singletons. The sequenced sample was peripheral blood, obtained in a trial of Ad26.COV2.S vaccine versus placebo. These receptors were collected from a person between 18 and 60 years old who received the Ad26.COV2.S COVID-19 vaccine or a placebo.

The table lists this clone with a count of one. At the DNA level, this CDR3 is encoded by other sequences in the same sample as well. This rearrangement joins TRBV7-9 to TRBJ1-1; D might be TRBD1 (5 bases). V was pared by 4 bases and J by 0 bases, with 6 bases between. The length of the CDR3 is 13 residues. From germline, CDR1 is SEHNR and CDR2 FQNEAQ (reference sequence). The CDR3 coding sequence is TGTGCCAGCAGCTCCAGGGTGAACACTGAAGCTTTCTTT. It specifies CASSSRVNTEAFF.

This clone was detected only once. The rearrangement joins TRBV11-2 to TRBJ1-2; D is unclear. V lost 7 bases, J lost 2 bases, and 8 bases lay in between. Germline V lookup: CDR1 SGHAT, CDR2 FQNNGV. The CDR3 is 12 amino acids. The CDR3 bases are TGTGCCAGCAAGGGCCGAAACTATGGCTACACCTTC. Translated: CASKGRNYGYTF.

This sequence joins TRBV19 and TRBJ1-1; 10 nucleotides line up with TRBD1. The CDR3 runs to 15 residues. CDR1 and CDR2 from the germline V gene are LNHDA and SQIVND (reference sequence). The J segment lost 2 bases and the V segment lost 7 bases, leaving 7 bases of the junction unmatched. The CDR3 here is CASTLTGGSNTEAFF. In DNA form, the CDR3 reads TGTGCCAGTACCCTGACAGGGGGCTCTAACACTGAAGCTTTCTTT.

V gene TRBV2 combines with J gene TRBJ1-1, with a tentative D call TRBD1 (5 bases). Trimming pared 3 bases from V and 5 bases from J, leaving 13 bases between. This CDR3 is 14 amino acids long. Germline V gives CDR1 SNHLY, CDR2 FYNNEI. CDR3 nucleotide sequence: TGTGCCAGCAGTGAGGACCAGGGCGGGACTGAAGCTTTCTTT. This sequence encodes CASSEDQGGTEAFF.

The gene calls are TRBV7-2 and TRBJ1-2; 7 positions match TRBD1. The CDR3 has 15 amino acids. Trimming removed 4 bases from V and 3 bases from J; junction bases left unmatched: 8. CDR1 is SGHTA, CDR2 FQGNSA, per germline. The CDR3 nucleotides are TGTGCCAGCAGCTCCTACACAACAGGGGACTATGGCTACACCTTC. It specifies CASSSYTTGDYGYTF.

The rearrangement uses TRBV7-2 and TRBJ1-3; no clear D. The CDR3 is 15 residues long. With 1 base removed from V and 1 base from J, the gap between germline ends came to 8 bases. Per the germline V gene, CDR1 is SGHTA and CDR2 is FQGNSA. The CDR3 protein is CASSLDGGSGNTIYF. CDR3 sequence (DNA): TGTGCCAGCAGCTTAGACGGCGGATCTGGAAACACCATATATTTT.

The rearrangement joins TRBV9 to TRBJ2-1; possibly TRBD1 for D (6 bases). Trimming stripped 0 bases from V and 7 bases from J, with 14 bases between. Germline V gives CDR1 SGDLS, CDR2 YYNGEE. The CDR3 covers 15 residues. The CDR3 region is CASSVEVGAGNEQFF. The CDR3 DNA is TGTGCCAGCAGCGTAGAAGTGGGGGCGGGTAATGAGCAGTTCTTC.

The chain has TRBV27 and TRBJ1-1; TRBD1 is a possible D gene (5 bases). Looked up from germline, CDR1 is MNHEY and CDR2 is SMNVEV (reference sequence). Trimming cost V 10 bases and J 4 bases, with 13 bases left between them. This CDR3 spans 12 amino acids. CDR3 in amino acids: CATEGLGTEAFF. CDR3 DNA sequence: TGTGCCACGGAGGGGCTCGGCACTGAAGCTTTCTTT.

The rearrangement links TRBV3-1 (or the pseudogene TRBV3-2) to TRBJ2-1, with 9 bases fitting TRBD2. The CDR3 totals 16 residues. Germline lookup yields CDR1 LGHDT and CDR2 YNNKEL (reference sequence). V gave up 2 bases and J gave up 2 bases; unmatched junction bases: 4. The CDR3, as DNA: TGTGCCAGCAGCCAACTTAGCGGGAGAACCTACAATGAGCAGTTCTTC. This encodes CASSQLSGRTYNEQFF.

The rearrangement links TRBV28 to TRBJ2-7, with 7 bases identical to TRBD1. The V and J ends lost 10 bases and 7 bases, in that order; junction bases with no gene match: 7. This CDR3 has 11 amino acids. Germline V gene sequence: CDR1 MDHEN, CDR2 SYDVKM. CDR3 protein: CATTGAGEQYV. CDR3 DNA sequence: TGTGCCACCACAGGGGCAGGAGAGCAGTACGTC.

The chain joins TRBV5-4 to TRBJ1-1; weak D call: TRBD1 (5 bases). This CDR3 is built from 14 residues. V gave up 4 bases and J gave up 4 bases, with 14 bases separating them. Germline V gene lookup returns CDR1 SGHNT and CDR2 YYREEE (reference sequence). The CDR3 DNA reads TGTGCCAGCAGCAGGGGCGTGGGAAGCACTGAAGCTTTCTTT. Its translation is CASSRGVGSTEAFF. Based on the CDR3 plus reference TRBV5-4 and TRBJ1-1, the full variable domain is ETGVTQSPTHLIKTRGQQVTLRCSSQSGHNTVSWYQQALGQGPQFIFQYYREEENGRGNFPPRFSGLQFPNYSSELNVNALELDDSALYLCASSRGVGSTEAFFGQGTRLTVV.

The rearrangement joins TRBV11-2 to TRBJ1-5; D ambiguous. Germline CDR1 SGHAT, CDR2 FQNNGV. The CDR3 consists of 15 residues. V was clipped by 4 bases and J by 0 bases, with 10 bases between them. The CDR3 DNA follows: TGTGCCAGCAGCTCCAATACGGGTAGCAATCAGCCCCAGCATTTT. Encoded protein: CASSSNTGSNQPQHF.

This clone was detected only once. The CDR3 bases are TGTGCCAGCGATACAGGGGGCTACTATGGCTACACCTTC. Translated, it gives CASDTGGYYGYTF. The chain employs TRBV2 and TRBJ1-2, with 9 bases fitting TRBD1. The ends lost 8 bases at V and 3 bases at J; junction bases unmatched: 4. The CDR3 is 13 residues long. Germline V gene sequence: CDR1 SNHLY, CDR2 FYNNEI.

This chain joins TRBV12-5 and TRBJ2-5; TRBD2 agrees at 13 bases. J was trimmed by 3 bases and V by 1 base; bases with no gene match: 5. The CDR3 length is 17 residues. Germline CDR1 and CDR2: LGHNT and FRNRAP. CDR3 DNA: TGTGCTAGTGGTTTGGGACTAGCGGGGGGACTAGAAGAGACCCAGTACTTC. Protein product: CASGLGLAGGLEETQYF.

This clone was observed once. V gene TRBV2 combines with J gene TRBJ2-2; 7 bases match TRBD1. The CDR3 contains 15 residues. Germline CDR1 reads SNHLY; CDR2 reads FYNNEI. J lost 0 bases, V lost 8 bases, and 6 bases had no gene match. CDR3 coding DNA: TGTGCCAGCTGCAGACAGGGCTCGAACACCGGGGAGCTGTTTTTT. Translating it yields CASCRQGSNTGELFF. Supplemented by reference TRBV2 and TRBJ2-2, the full variable domain reads EPEVTQTPSHQVTQMGQEVILRCVPISNHLYFYWYRQILGQKVEFLVSFYNNEISEKSEIFDDQFSVERPDGSNFTLKIRSTKLEDSAMYFCASCRQGSNTGELFFGEGSRLTVL.

The rearrangement links TRBV6-5 to TRBJ2-3; D is unclear. The germline gives CDR1 MNHEY, CDR2 SVGAGI. V lost 2 bases, J lost 5 bases, and 11 bases lay in between. The CDR3 totals 14 residues. The CDR3 coding sequence is TGTGCCAGCAGTTACGTGGCGCTTCGAGATACGCAGTATTTT. This sequence encodes CASSYVALRDTQYF.

The chain uses TRBV4-2 and TRBJ2-1; D possibly corresponds to TRBD2 (9 bases). V lost 6 bases to trimming and J lost 8 bases, with 35 bases between them. CDR1 LGHNA and CDR2 YNFKEQ come from the germline V gene. This CDR3 has 20 amino acids. CDR3 in DNA: TGTGCCAGCAGTAAGGACGGGGGAGCGGGAGGCGACAGGGGATCCGATGAGCAGTTCTTC. Translating it yields CASSKDGGAGGDRGSDEQFF.

This clone appeared once. This chain uses TRBV9 with TRBJ2-2, with a weak D call TRBD2 (7 bases). CDR1 and CDR2 from the germline V gene are SGDLS and YYNGEE. Deletions cut 4 bases from V and 6 bases from J, with 19 bases between. The CDR3 sequence is 16 residues long. CDR3 sequence: CASSPFGGAMAGELFF. CDR3 DNA: TGTGCCAGCAGCCCTTTTGGGGGGGCTATGGCCGGGGAGCTGTTTTTT.

The V gene is TRBV4-3, the J gene TRBJ1-3, with TRBD1 identical over 7 bases. The CDR3 has 15 amino acids. V shed 1 base and J 2 bases; nucleotides not matched to a gene: 2. Germline V lookup: CDR1 LGHNA, CDR2 YSLEER. CDR3 nucleotide sequence: TGCGCCAGCAGCCAAGTCGGACAGGCTGGAAACACCATATATTTT. Its translation is CASSQVGQAGNTIYF.

The count of this clone is one. This chain joins TRBV19 and TRBJ2-1; TRBD2 matches 9 bases. The CDR3 spans 16 residues. J lost 3 bases, V lost 0 bases, and 3 bases had no gene match. From germline, CDR1 is LNHDA and CDR2 SQIVND (reference sequence). The CDR3 bases are TGTGCCAGTAGTATAGATGGTAGCGGGAGCTACAATGAGCAGTTCTTC. Amino acid sequence: CASSIDGSGSYNEQFF.

The rearrangement uses TRBV6-5 and TRBJ1-3; D ambiguous. The CDR3 length is 15 residues. The germline gives CDR1 MNHEY, CDR2 SVGAGI. Trimming took off 2 bases at V and 0 bases at J, with 8 bases between the two ends. The CDR3 nucleotides are TGTGCCAGCAGTTACAAGGGCTTCTCTGGAAACACCATATATTTT. Translation: CASSYKGFSGNTIYF.

In DNA form, the CDR3 reads TGTGCCAGCAGCTCCATCCTGGGGACCTTC. Protein sequence: CASSSILGTF. The rearrangement uses TRBV7-2 and TRBJ1-2; no reliable D call. Germline V gene sequence: CDR1 SGHTA, CDR2 FQGNSA. This CDR3 is 10 amino acids long. Trimming removed 4 bases from V and 14 bases from J, with 11 bases in between.

The V call is TRBV6-2 or TRBV6-3, the J call TRBJ1-1; D is uncertain. CDR1 and CDR2 from the germline V gene are MNHEY and SVGEGT. CDR3 length equals 14 residues. The V and J ends lost 0 bases and 0 bases respectively, with 5 bases between them. For the CDR3, the DNA is TGTGCCAGCAGTTACTCGAAGGTGAACACTGAAGCTTTCTTT. Translated, it gives CASSYSKVNTEAFF.

This clone came up once. V gene TRBV18 combines with J gene TRBJ2-1; D could derive from TRBD1 or TRBD2 (5 bases each). Germline V gives CDR1 KGHSH, CDR2 LQKENI. V was shortened by 0 bases and J by 2 bases, with 11 bases between the two germline ends. The CDR3 has 16 amino acids. The CDR3 DNA is TGTGCCAGCTCACCACCGACGAGGGGCGCCTACAATGAGCAGTTCTTC. As protein: CASSPPTRGAYNEQFF.

This chain connects TRBV19 to TRBJ1-3; D might be TRBD1 (5 bases). The CDR3 has 14 amino acids. Per the germline V gene, CDR1 is LNHDA and CDR2 is SQIVND (reference sequence). The ends were cut back, 5 bases at V and 0 bases at J, with 8 bases in the middle. This CDR3 is CASSRGNSGNTIYF. The CDR3 coding sequence is TGTGCCAGTAGTCGGGGGAACTCTGGAAACACCATATATTTT.

The rearrangement uses TRBV6-5 and TRBJ1-2; D is undetermined. Deletions cut 0 bases from V and 0 bases from J, with 8 bases between. CDR3 length: 15 residues. Germline CDR1 and CDR2: MNHEY and SVGAGI. CDR3 coding DNA: TGTGCCAGCAGTTACTCGTGGAGCACTAACTATGGCTACACCTTC. It is translated as CASSYSWSTNYGYTF.

The chain combines TRBV4-1 with TRBJ1-1; TRBD1 might be the D (5 bases). Trimming removed 6 bases from V and 1 base from J, with 21 bases in between. Germline lookup yields CDR1 MGHRA and CDR2 YSYEKL. This CDR3 has 17 residues. In nucleotides, the CDR3 is TGCGCCAGCAGTCAGCCCGGGACCGATTTATGGAACACTGAAGCTTTCTTT. It codes for CASSQPGTDLWNTEAFF.

The chain combines TRBV9 with TRBJ1-2; TRBD1 might be the D (6 bases). V lost 0 bases, J lost 0 bases, and 18 bases lay in between. Germline CDR1 reads SGDLS; CDR2 reads YYNGEE. The CDR3 runs to 18 residues. The CDR3 sequence: CASSVGEGGRTANYGYTF. CDR3 DNA sequence: TGTGCCAGCAGCGTAGGAGAGGGCGGGCGGACAGCTAACTATGGCTACACCTTC.

This chain connects TRBV12-3 or TRBV12-4 to TRBJ1-2; no clear D gene. V lost 2 bases to trimming and J lost 6 bases, with 7 bases between them. The CDR3 runs to 12 residues. CDR3 sequence: CASSLSQNGYTF. The DNA for the CDR3 is TGTGCCAGCAGTTTAAGTCAGAATGGCTACACCTTC.

This clone was detected only a few times. V and J are TRBV11-2 and TRBJ1-6; D unresolved. V lost 5 bases and J 9 bases, leaving 8 bases between the germline ends. The CDR3 runs to 12 residues. CDR1 SGHAT and CDR2 FQNNGV come from the germline V gene. CDR3 sequence (DNA): TGTGCCAGCAGCGACCAGGCTTCACCCCTCCACTTT. Translation: CASSDQASPLHF.

The rearrangement joins TRBV20-1 to TRBJ1-4, with 7 bases lining up with TRBD1. The CDR3 is 13 amino acids. Germline lookup yields CDR1 DFQATT and CDR2 SNEGSKA (reference sequence). J was trimmed by 8 bases and V by 3 bases; bases with no gene match: 6. The CDR3 sequence: CSASKGAGEKLFF. CDR3 bases: TGCAGTGCTAGTAAGGGGGCAGGAGAAAAACTGTTTTTT.

This CDR3 reads CASSSLTTGRAFF. The CDR3 coding sequence is TGTGCCAGCAGTTCACTAACCACAGGGAGGGCTTTCTTT. The chain joins TRBV28 to TRBJ1-1; D perhaps matches TRBD1 (6 bases). V was cut by 4 bases and J by 11 bases, with 17 bases left in between. This CDR3 is built from 13 residues. The germline V gene encodes CDR1 MDHEN and CDR2 SYDVKM.